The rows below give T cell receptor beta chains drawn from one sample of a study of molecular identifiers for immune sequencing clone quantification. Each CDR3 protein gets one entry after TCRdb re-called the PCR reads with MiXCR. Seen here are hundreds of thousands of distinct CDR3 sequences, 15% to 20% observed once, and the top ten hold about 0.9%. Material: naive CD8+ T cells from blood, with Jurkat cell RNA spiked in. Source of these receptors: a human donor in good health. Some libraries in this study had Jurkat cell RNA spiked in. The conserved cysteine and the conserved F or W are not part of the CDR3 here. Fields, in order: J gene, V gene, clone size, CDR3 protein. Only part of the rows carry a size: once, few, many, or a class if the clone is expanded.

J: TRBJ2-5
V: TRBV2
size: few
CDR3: ASRGVAVQETQY

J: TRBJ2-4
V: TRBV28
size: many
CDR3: ASSLTLTGAKNIQY

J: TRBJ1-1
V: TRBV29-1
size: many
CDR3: SVEFGTGGAF

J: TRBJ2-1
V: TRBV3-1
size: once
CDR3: ASSQDRIDEQF

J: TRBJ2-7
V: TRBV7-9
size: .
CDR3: ASSLVGQGNSYEQY

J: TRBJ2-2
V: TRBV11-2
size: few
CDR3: ASSHYRTVGRGGNTGELF

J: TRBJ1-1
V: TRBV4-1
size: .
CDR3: ASTTGQRNTEAF

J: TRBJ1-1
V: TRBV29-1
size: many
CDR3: SVAARGGQNTEAF

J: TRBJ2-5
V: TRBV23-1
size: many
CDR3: ASSQRPPGGQETQY

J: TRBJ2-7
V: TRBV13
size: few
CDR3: ASSRSGWGLATYEQY

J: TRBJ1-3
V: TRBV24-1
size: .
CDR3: ATRDGTNRFSGDTIY

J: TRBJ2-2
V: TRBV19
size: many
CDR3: ASSTNRDRGSAGELF

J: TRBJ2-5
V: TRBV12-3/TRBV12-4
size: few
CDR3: ASSSYRGQETQY

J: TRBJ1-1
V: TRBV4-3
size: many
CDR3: ASSPNALAEAF

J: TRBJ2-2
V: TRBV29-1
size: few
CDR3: SGLGTGLAWDTGELF

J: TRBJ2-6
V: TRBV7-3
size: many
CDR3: ASSLTGGHPPPGANVLT

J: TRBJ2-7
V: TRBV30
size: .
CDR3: AWSSNSYEQH

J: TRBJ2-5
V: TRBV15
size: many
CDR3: ATSRVPGGGRETQY

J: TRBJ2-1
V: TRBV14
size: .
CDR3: ASSQVPYNEQF

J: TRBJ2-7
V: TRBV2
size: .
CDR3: ASSELGGLSYEQY

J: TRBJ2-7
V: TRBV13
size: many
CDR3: ASSHSDRAGEQY

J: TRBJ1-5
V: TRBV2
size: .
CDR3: ASGLGEKPQH

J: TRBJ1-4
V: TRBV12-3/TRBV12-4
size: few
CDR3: ASSPVPGQGTNEKLF

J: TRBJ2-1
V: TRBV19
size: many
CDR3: ASSIRVSLQYNEQF

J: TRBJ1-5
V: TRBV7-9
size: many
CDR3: ASSLGGHNQPQH

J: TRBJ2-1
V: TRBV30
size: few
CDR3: AWSLVANEQF

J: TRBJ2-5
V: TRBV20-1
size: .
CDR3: SARVGIRGGAFEFETQY

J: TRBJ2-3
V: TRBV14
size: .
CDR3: ASSQDPGLAGTQADTQY

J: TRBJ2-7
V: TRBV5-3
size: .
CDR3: ASSYGRGTYEQY

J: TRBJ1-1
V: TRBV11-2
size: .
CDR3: ASSYPGSLNTEAF

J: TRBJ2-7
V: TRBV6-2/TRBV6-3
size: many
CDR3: ASSFANRAEQY

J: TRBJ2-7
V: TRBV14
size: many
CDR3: ASSTRDSYSYEQY

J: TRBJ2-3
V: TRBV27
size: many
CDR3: ASSLWLAGVADTQY

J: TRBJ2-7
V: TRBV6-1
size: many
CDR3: ASKGQGYEQY

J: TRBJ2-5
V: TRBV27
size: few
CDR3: ASSLYGQFETQY

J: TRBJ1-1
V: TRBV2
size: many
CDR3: ASSTNLETEAF

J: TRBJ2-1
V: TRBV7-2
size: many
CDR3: ASSNVAGGYNEQF

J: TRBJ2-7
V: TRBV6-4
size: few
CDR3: ASPARGLFYYEQY

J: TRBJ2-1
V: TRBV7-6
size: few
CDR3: ASSPVYGTAGTGGLEQF

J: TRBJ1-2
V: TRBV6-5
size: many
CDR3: ASTDSPANYGYT

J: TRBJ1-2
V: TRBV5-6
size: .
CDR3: ASSFEPNYDYGYT

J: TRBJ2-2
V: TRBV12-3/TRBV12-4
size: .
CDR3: ASSSSAGHTNTGELF

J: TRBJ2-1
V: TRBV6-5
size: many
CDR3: ASSNLAGGLDEQF

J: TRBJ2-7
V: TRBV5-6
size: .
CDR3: ASSLGTYVTYEQY

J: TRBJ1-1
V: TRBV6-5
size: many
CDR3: ASSYWPAKLNTEAF

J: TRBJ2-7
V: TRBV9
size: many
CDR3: ASSPQPGQGPYEQY

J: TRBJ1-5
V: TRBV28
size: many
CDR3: ASSLERGGGQPQH

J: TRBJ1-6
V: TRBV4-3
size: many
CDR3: ASTPWTGFGSPLH

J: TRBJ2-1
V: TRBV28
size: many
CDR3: ASTTSGGYNEQF

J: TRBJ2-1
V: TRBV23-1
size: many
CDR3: ASSQPSRGTGEF

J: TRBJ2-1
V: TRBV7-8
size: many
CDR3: ASNLNALIAGGRYEQF